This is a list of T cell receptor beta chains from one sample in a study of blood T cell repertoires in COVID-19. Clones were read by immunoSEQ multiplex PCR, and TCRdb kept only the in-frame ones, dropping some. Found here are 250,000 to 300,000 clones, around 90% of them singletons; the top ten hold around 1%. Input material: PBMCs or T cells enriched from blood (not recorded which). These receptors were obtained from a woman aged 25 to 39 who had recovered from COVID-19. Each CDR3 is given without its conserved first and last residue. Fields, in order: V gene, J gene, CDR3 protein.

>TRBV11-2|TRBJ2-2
ASSSRLAGDSGELF
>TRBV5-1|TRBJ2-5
ASSGLAPPQETQY
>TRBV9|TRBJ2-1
ASSPTRGAGNEQF
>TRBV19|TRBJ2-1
ASSPPGQAHPRNEQF
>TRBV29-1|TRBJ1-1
SVPWDTQAF
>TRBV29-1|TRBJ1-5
SVGTGNQPQH
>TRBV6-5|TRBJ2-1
ASSQLAGGHNEQF
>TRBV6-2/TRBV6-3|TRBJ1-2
ASSQGAANYGYT
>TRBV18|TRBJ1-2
ASSPPGQGSYGYT
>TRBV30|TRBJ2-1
AWSESIDEQF
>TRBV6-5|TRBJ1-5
ASSYTSAGGKQPQH
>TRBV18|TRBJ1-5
ASSLGTGSQPQH
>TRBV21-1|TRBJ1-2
ASSKRRWGSGQYYT
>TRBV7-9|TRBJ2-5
ASSPAGTSGGGKTQY
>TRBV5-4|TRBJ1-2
ASSLPRGIGYT
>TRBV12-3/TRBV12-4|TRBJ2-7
ASSLAAPYEQY
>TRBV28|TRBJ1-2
ASSWGGGWDGYT
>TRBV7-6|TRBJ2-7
ASSSNRGHPPLEQY
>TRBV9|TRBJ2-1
ASSVARSEQF
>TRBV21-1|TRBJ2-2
ASSTRQQPTGELF
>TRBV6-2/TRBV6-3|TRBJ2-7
ASSSPGQRLYYEQY
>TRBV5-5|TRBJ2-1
ASSENPTGGEQF
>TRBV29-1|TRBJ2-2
SVVSGAGTGELF
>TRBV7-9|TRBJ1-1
ASSRTGGQFGEAF
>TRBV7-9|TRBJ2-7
ASSSGLTSYEQY
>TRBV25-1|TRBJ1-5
ASATEYRVRCNQPQH
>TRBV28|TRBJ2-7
ASSLTGAYEQY
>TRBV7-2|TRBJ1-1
ASSSRPGTGNTEAF
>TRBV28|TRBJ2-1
ASSLAGRTYNEQF
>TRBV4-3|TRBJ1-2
ASSPSPGQGDGYT
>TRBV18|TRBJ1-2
ASSPETGHIYGYT
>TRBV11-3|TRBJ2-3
ASSFRRGRDTDTQY
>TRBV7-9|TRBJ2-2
ASSLAPGVGELF
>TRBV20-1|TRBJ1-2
SASYAGFQRSYT
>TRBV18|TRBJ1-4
ASSPGDRTNEKLF
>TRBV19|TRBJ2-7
ASSLTGGYEQY
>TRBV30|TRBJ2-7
AWSVQGQYADEQY
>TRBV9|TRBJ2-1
ASSVRLAGSYNEQF
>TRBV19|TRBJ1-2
ASSISHATGRYGYT
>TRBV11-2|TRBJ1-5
ASSPSTGEGQPQH
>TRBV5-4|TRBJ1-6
ASSLDQFLGSPLH
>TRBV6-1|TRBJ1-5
ASSDAGQPQH
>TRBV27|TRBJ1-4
ASSLIGANEKLF
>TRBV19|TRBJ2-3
ATIPPGNTDTQY
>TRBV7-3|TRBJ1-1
ASSFGGMYTEAF
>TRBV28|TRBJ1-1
ASSPPRLNTEAF
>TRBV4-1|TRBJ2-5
ASTTSVRETQY
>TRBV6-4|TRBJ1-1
ASSAGQGEAF
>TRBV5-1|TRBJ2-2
ASSLGNPGGELF
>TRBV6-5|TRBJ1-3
ASRLQGFSGNTIY
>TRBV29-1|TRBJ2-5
SVEAGGGLGSQETQY
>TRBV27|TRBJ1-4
ASSRDTATNEKLF
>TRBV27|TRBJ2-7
ASRGPFGQY
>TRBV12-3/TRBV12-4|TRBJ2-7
ASGLGGGVEQY
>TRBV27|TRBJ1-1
ASSLTGTGVNTEAF
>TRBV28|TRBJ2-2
ATSLRGVDGAGELF
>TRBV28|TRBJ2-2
ASKIFSGELF
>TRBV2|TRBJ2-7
ASREQGPTYEQY
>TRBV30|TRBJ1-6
ASDRGGSPLH
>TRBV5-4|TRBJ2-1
ASSLRQNVYNEQF